Shown below are 4 T cell receptor beta chains from a single sample sequenced in a study of identical twins. MiXCR was run by TCRdb on the 5' RACE reads, yielding one entry per CDR3 protein. The repertoire holds some 660,000 distinct CDR3 sequences, with over 8.5% as singletons. These data were also filed under a second study, of yellow fever vaccine responses in identical twins.

The specimen was PBMCs. These receptor sequences come from a woman under 30 in good health.

The table lists this clonotype with a few counts. The chain's CDR3 is CSVQIHTGDNQPQHF. The CDR3 region has the DNA TGCAGCGTTCAAATCCATACAGGGGACAATCAGCCCCAGCATTTT. The V gene is TRBV29-1, the J gene TRBJ1-5, with 7 bases lining up with TRBD1. Germline CDR1 is SQVTM and CDR2 is ANQGSEA. The CDR3 is 15 amino acids. V shed 5 bases and J 3 bases; nucleotides not matched to a gene: 10.

This clonotype was seen at least ten times. V and J are TRBV10-3 and TRBJ2-7, with D perhaps given as TRBD1 or TRBD2 (6 bases each). Trimming took 7 bases from V and 0 from J, leaving 13 bases between them. CDR1 ENHRY and CDR2 SYGVKD come from the germline V gene. The CDR3 has 14 residues. The CDR3 nucleotides read TGTGCCATCAAGTTGCGGGACACCTCCTACGAGCAGTACTTC. Its protein is CAIKLRDTSYEQYF.

This chain links TRBV20-1 with TRBJ1-2; no definite D call. Germline V CDR1 and CDR2: DFQATT, SNEGSKA (reference sequence). This CDR3 is 13 amino acids long. Trimming removed 3 bases from V and 1 base from J, with 9 bases in between. CDR3 amino acids: CSASGVDNYGYTF. DNA of the CDR3: TGCAGTGCTAGCGGGGTAGATAACTATGGCTACACCTTC.

This clonotype was picked up many times. The chain has TRBV7-2 and TRBJ2-7; tentatively, D is TRBD2 (6 bases). CDR3 length equals 13 residues. From germline, CDR1 is SGHTA and CDR2 FQGNSA. Trimming cost V 3 bases and J 2 bases, with 8 bases left between them. This CDR3 reads CASSLGTPYEQYF. The CDR3 coding sequence is TGTGCCAGCAGCTTGGGGACTCCCTACGAGCAGTACTTC.